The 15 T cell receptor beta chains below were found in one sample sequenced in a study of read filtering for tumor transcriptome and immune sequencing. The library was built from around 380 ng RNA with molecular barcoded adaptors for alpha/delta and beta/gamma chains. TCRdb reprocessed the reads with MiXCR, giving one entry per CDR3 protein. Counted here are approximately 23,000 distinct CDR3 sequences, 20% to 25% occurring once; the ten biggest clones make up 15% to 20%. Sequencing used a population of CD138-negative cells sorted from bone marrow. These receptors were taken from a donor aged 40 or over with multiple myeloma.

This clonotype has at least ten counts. Here the CDR3 reads CASSGHFTDTQYF. CDR3 bases: TGTGCCAGCAGTGGACATTTCACAGATACGCAGTATTTT. The rearrangement links TRBV25-1 to TRBJ2-3; D is uncertain. The ends were cut back, 4 bases at V and 2 bases at J, with 7 bases in the middle. From germline, CDR1 is MGHDK and CDR2 SYGVNS. The CDR3 loop spans 13 amino acids.

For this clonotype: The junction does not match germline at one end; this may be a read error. CDR3 sequence reads: CSVVDRPSTGELFF. In DNA form, the CDR3 reads TGCAGCGTCGTCGACAGGCCGAGCACCGGGGAGCTATTTTTT. J is TRBJ2-2 and V is TRBV29-1; TRBD1 might be the D (6 bases). The germline V gene has CDR1 SQVTM and CDR2 ANQGSEA. The CDR3 consists of 14 residues.

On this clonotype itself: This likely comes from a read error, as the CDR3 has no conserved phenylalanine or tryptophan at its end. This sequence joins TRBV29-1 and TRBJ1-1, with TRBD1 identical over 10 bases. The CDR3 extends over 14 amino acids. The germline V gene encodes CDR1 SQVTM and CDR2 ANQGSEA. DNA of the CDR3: TGCAGCGTTAGACAGGGGGCGATGAACACTGAGGCTTTCCTT. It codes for CSVRQGAMNTEAFL.

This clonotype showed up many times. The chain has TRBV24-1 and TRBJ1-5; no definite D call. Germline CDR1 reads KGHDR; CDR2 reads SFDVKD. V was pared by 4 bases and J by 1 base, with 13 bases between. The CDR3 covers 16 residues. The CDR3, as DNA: TGTGCCACCAGTGACACGACACCATCGAGCAATCAGCCCCAGCATTTT. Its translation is CATSDTTPSSNQPQHF.

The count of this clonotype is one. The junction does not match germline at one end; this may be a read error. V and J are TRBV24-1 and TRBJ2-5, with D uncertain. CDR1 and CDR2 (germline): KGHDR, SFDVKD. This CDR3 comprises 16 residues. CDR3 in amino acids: CATSLSLRRSQETRYF. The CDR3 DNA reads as TGTGCCACCAGCCTTTCCCTCCGGCGGTCCCAAGAGACCCGGTACTTC.

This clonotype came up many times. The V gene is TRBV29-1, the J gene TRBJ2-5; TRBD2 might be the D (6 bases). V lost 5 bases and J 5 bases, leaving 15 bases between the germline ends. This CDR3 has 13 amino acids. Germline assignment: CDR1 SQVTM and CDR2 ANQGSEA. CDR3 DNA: TGCAGCGTTATCTGGGGGAGGCGGGAGACCCAGTACTTC. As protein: CSVIWGRRETQYF. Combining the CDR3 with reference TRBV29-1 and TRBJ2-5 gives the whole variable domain SAVISQKPSRDICQRGTSLTIQCQVDSQVTMMFWYRQQPGQSLTLIATANQGSEATYESGFVIDKFPISRPNLTFSTLTVSNMSPEDSSIYLCSVIWGRRETQYFGPGTRLLVL.

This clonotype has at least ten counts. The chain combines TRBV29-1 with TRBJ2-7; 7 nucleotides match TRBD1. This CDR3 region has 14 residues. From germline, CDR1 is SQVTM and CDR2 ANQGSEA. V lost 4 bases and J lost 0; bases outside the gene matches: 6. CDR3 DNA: TGCAGCGTTGCTACAGGGGCTACCTCCTACGAGCAGTACTTC. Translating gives CSVATGATSYEQYF.

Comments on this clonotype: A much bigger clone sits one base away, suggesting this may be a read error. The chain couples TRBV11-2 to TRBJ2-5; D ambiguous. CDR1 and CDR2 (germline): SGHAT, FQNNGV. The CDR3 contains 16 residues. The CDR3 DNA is TGTGCCAGCAGCTTAGCCACTGCCCTCTTAGGAGAGGCCCAGTACTTC. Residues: CASSLATALLGEAQYF.

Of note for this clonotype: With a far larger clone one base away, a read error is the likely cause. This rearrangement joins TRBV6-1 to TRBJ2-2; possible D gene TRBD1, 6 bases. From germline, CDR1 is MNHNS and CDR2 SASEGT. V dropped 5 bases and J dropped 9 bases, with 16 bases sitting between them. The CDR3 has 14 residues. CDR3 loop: CASSYIQGSWELFF. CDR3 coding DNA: TGTGCCAGCAGTTACATCCAGGGGTCCTGGGAGCTGTTTTTT.

The DNA for the CDR3 is TGCAGTGCTAGAGATGAACTAGCCCCTGGGGCCAACGTCCTGACTTTC. Its protein is CSARDELAPGANVLTF. V is TRBV20-1 and J is TRBJ2-6, with D maybe TRBD2 (6 bases). The V gene's germline CDR1 is DFQATT and CDR2 SNEGSKA (reference sequence). This CDR3 region has 16 residues. Trimming cost V 0 bases and J 2 bases, with 11 bases left between them.

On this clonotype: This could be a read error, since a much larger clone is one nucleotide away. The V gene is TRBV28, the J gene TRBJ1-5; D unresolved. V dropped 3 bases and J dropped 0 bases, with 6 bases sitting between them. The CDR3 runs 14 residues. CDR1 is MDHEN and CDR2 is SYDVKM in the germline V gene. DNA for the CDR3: TGTGCCAGCAGTTTTCTTGCTAGCAATCAGCCCCAGCATTTT. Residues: CASSFLASNQPQHF.

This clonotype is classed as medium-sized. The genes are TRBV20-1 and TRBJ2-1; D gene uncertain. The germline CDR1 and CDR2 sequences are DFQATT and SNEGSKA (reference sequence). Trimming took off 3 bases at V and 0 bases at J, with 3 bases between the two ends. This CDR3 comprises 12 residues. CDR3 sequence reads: CSASGSYNEQFF. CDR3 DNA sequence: TGCAGTGCTAGCGGCTCCTACAATGAGCAGTTCTTC.

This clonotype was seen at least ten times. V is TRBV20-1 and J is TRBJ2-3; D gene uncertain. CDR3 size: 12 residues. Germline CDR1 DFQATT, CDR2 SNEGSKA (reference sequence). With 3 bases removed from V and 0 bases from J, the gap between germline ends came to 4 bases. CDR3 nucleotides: TGCAGTGCTAGCCCTAGCACAGATACGCAGTATTTT. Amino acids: CSASPSTDTQYF.

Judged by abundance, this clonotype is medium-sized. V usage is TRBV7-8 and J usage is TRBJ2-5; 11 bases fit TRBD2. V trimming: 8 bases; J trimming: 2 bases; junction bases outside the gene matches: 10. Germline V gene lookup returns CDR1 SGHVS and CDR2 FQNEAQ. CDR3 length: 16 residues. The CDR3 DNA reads TGTGCCAGCGGGGAGGGACTAGCGGTCTTTCAAGAGACCCAGTACTTC. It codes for CASGEGLAVFQETQYF.

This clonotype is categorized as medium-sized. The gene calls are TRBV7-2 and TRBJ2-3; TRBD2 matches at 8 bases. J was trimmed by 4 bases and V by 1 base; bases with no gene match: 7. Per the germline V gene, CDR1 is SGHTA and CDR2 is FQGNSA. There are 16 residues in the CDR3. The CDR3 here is CASSLERGRFSDTQYF. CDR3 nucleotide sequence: TGTGCCAGCAGCTTAGAGCGCGGGAGGTTCTCAGATACGCAGTATTTT.